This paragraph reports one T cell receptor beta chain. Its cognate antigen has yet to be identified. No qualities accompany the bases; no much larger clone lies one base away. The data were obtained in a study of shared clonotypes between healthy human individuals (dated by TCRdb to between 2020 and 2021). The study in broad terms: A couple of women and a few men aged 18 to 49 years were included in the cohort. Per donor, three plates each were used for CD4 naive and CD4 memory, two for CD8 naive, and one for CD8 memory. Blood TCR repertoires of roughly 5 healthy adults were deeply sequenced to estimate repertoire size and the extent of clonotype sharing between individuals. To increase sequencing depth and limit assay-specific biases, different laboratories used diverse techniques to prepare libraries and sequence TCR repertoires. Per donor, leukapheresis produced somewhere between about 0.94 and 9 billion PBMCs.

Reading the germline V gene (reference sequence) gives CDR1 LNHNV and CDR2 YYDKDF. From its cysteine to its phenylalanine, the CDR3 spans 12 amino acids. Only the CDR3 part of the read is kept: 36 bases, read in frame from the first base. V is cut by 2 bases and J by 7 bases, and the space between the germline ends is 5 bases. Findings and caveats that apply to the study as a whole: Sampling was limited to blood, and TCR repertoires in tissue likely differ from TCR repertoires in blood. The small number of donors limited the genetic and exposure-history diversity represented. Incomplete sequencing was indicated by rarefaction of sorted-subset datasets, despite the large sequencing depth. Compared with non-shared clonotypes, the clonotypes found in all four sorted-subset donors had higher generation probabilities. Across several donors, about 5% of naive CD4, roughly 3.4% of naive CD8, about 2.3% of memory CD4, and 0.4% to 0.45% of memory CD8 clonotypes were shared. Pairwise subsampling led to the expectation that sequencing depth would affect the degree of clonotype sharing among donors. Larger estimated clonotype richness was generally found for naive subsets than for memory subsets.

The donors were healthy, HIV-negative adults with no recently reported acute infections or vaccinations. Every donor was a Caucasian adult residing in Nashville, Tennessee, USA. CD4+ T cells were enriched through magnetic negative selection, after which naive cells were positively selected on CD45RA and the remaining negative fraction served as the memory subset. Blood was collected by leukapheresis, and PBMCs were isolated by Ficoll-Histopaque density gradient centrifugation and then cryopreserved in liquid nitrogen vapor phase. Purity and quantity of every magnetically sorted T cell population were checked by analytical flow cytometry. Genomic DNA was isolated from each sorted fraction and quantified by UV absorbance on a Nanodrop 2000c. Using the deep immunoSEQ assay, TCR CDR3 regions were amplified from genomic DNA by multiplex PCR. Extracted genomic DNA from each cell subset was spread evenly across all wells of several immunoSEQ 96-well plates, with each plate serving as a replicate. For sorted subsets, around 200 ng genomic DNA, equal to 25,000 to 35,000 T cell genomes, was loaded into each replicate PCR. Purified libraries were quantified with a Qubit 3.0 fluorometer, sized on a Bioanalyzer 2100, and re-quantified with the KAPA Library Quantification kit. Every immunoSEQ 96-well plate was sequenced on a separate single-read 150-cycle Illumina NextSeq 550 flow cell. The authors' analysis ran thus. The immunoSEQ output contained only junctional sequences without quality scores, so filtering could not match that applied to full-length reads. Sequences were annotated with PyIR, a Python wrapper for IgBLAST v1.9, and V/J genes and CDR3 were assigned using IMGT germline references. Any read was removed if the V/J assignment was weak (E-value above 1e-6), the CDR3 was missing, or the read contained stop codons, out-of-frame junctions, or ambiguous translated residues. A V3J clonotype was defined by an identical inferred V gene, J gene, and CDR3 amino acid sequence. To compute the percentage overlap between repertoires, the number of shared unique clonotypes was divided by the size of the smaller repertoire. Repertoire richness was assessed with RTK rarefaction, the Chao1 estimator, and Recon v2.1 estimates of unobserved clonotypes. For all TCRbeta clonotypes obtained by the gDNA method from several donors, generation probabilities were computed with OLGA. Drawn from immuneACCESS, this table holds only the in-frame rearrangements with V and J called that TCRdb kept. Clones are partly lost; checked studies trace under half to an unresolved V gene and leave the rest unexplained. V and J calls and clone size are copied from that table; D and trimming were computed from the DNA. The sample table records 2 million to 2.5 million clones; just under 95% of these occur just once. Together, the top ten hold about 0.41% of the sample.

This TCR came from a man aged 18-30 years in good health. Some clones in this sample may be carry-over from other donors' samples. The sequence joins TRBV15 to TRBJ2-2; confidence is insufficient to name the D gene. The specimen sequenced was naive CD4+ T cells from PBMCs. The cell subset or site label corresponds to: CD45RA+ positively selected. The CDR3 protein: CATSRPFGELFF. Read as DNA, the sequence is TGTGCCACCAGCAGACCCTTCGGGGAGCTGTTTTTT.